This entry describes one T cell receptor beta chain. The treatment denotes: roughly 19 received Ad26.COV2.S at low or high dose, single or two shots; 5 received placebo; per-sample allocation not given. Sample collection was performed on day 63 after the first vaccine or placebo injection. This entry belongs to a study of Ad26.COV2.S vaccination and SARS-CoV-2 variants. The table came from immunoSEQ multiplex PCR; TCRdb's copy has only in-frame clones and leaves some out. This repertoire shows nearly 400,000 clones, about nine tenths found once; its top ten account for 1.5% to 2%. With 9 bases removed from V and 4 bases from J, the gap between germline ends came to 21 bases. The CDR3 contains 16 residues. In germline, CDR1 is KGHDR, CDR2 SFDVKD.

The clonotype originates from a person between 18 and 59 years old who received the Ad26.COV2.S COVID-19 vaccine or a placebo. Source: peripheral blood, taken in a trial of Ad26.COV2.S vaccine versus placebo. The chain has TRBV24-1 and TRBJ1-3; D gene ambiguous. CDR3 region: CATPSTGPRRGNTIYF. In DNA form, the CDR3 reads TGTGCCACCCCCAGTACCGGGCCCAGGAGGGGAAACACCATATATTTT.